These 7 T cell receptor beta chains originate from one sample sequenced in a study of neoadjuvant anti-PD-1 for oral cavity cancer. Time point noted: after neoadjuvant nivolumab, at surgical resection. Clones were sequenced by immunoSEQ multiplex PCR, and TCRdb holds only the in-frame ones, with some missing. The table has about 23,000 clones, approximately 27% seen once. Sequenced here: tumor tissue, sampled after nivolumab (anti-PD-1) treatment. The receptors were sampled from a person aged 35-79 years with oral cavity squamous cell carcinoma.

This clone has more than one count but fewer than ten. In nucleotides, the CDR3 is TGTGCCAGCCAACACACCGGACAGAGCAATCAGCCCCAGCATTTT. It yields the protein CASQHTGQSNQPQHF. The chain couples TRBV2 to TRBJ1-5; tentative D call: TRBD1 (6 bases). The germline V gene has CDR1 SNHLY and CDR2 FYNNEI. The CDR3 contains 15 residues. Trimming shortened V by 8 bases and J by 1 base, and 15 bases separated the two germline ends.

V is TRBV27 and J is TRBJ1-6; D remains ambiguous. Germline values: CDR1 MNHEY, CDR2 SMNVEV (reference sequence). This CDR3 is built from 14 residues. Trimming took off 2 bases at V and 5 bases at J, with 7 bases between the two ends. The CDR3 region has the DNA TGTGCCAGCAGTTTACGACATAATAATTCACCCCTCCACTTT. Its translation is CASSLRHNNSPLHF.

The J gene is TRBJ1-2, the V gene TRBV2; D perhaps matches TRBD1 (5 bases). CDR1 and CDR2 from the germline V gene are SNHLY and FYNNEI. CDR3 length: 13 residues. Trimming removed 6 bases at V and 4 bases at J, with 12 bases between. Written as DNA, the CDR3 is TGTGCCAGCAGCAGGGAGGGTATCTATGGCTACACCTTC. It is translated as CASSREGIYGYTF.

In this sample, this clone turned up a few times. The chain has TRBV9 and TRBJ2-2; no definite D call. V gave up 3 bases and J gave up 6 bases, with 12 bases separating them. Germline CDR1 SGDLS, CDR2 YYNGEE. This CDR3 has 14 residues. CDR3 in DNA: TGTGCCAGCAGCGACCCTAGGGTGCCCGGGGAGCTGTTTTTT. Its protein product is CASSDPRVPGELFF. Full variable domain (rest looked up from reference TRBV9 and TRBJ2-2): DSGVTQTPKHLITATGQRVTLRCSPRSGDLSVYWYQQSLDQGLQFLIQYYNGEERAKGNILERFSAQQFPDLHSELNLSSLELGDSALYFCASSDPRVPGELFFGEGSRLTVL.

V gene TRBV11-3 combines with J gene TRBJ2-3; the match to TRBD2 covers 7 bases. Germline V lookup: CDR1 SGHNT, CDR2 YENEEA. V was pared by 4 bases and J by 1 base, with 8 bases of the junction left unmatched. The CDR3 length is 16 residues. The CDR3 loop reads CASSSPSGGGTDTQYF. In DNA form, the CDR3 reads TGTGCCAGCAGCTCACCCTCTGGGGGGGGCACAGATACGCAGTATTTT.

Many counts were recorded for this clone. The rearrangement uses TRBV7-9 and TRBJ2-7; no firm D call. The CDR3 runs to 12 residues. With 1 base removed from V and 6 bases from J, the gap between germline ends came to 7 bases. CDR1 is SEHNR, CDR2 FQNEAQ, per germline (reference sequence). CDR3 sequence: CASSLVGIEQYF. CDR3 DNA sequence: TGTGCCAGCAGCTTAGTAGGGATCGAGCAGTACTTC.

This clone came up a few times. CDR3: CASSIGYEQYF. The CDR3 nucleotides read TGCGCCAGCAGTATCGGCTACGAGCAGTACTTC. The chain recombines TRBV5-1 with TRBJ2-7; D is unresolved. CDR1 is SGHRS and CDR2 is YFSETQ in the germline V gene. Trimming shortened V by 5 bases and J by 3 bases, and 6 bases separated the two germline ends. The CDR3 sequence is 11 residues long.